This T cell receptor beta chain emerged from a study of T cell repertoires in cytomegalovirus infection. In the study overall: CMV infection and matching HLA type were both indicated by public TCR beta signatures.

In germline, CDR1 is SGHTA, CDR2 FQGNSA. Trimming cost V 3 bases and J 6 bases, with 12 bases left between them. This CDR3 is built from 14 residues. Findings and limits, study-wide: Summed public TCR beta family frequency identified CMV carriers bearing the relevant HLA. There were HLA-C-restricted CMV-specific TCR beta clonotypes dominating the ex vivo response.

This clonotype was seen repeatedly, ten times or more. The target antigen is unknown. TCRdb itself ran the reads through MiXCR, one entry per CDR3 protein. The table lists 200,000 or so distinct CDR3 sequences, roughly 20% of them singletons. Sequences were obtained from PBMCs. The chain combines TRBV7-2 with TRBJ2-1, with a possible D match to TRBD2 (6 bases). This clonotype was obtained from a human donor in good health (CMV status not recorded). Some clones in this sample may be carry-over from other donors' samples. The CDR3 bases are TGTGCCAGCAGCTTGGAGGGGAGATCCAATGAGCAGTTCTTC. It is translated as CASSLEGRSNEQFF.